The 17 T cell receptor beta chains in this list originate from one sample, sequenced in a study of long-term antiretroviral therapy in people with HIV. Version v3.0 of the immunoSEQ assay was performed at survey level. Repertoires were generated with immunoSEQ multiplex PCR, while TCRdb's copy carries only in-frame clones and drops some. Found here are some 20,000 clones, around 79% of them singletons; the top ten hold 11%. Material: unsorted PBMCs, obtained 2.3 years after starting antiretroviral therapy. These TCRs come from a woman aged 40 to 50 with HIV.

The CDR3 DNA is TGTGCCAGCAGGCCTCAAGCAACTAATGAAAAACTGTTTTTT. Translation: CASRPQATNEKLFF. This chain uses TRBV2 with TRBJ1-4; no reliable D call. Trimming removed 6 bases from V and 0 bases from J, with 8 bases in between. Germline CDR1 is SNHLY and CDR2 is FYNNEI. CDR3 length equals 14 residues.

This clone is classed as hyperexpanded. This chain connects TRBV19 to TRBJ2-7; D perhaps matches TRBD2 (6 bases). The germline V and J ends were trimmed by 3 bases and 1 base, with 13 bases remaining between them. This CDR3 has 15 amino acids. Germline V gene data show CDR1 as LNHDA and CDR2 as SQIVND (reference sequence). The CDR3 is CASSMAGSSSYEQYF. In nucleotides, the CDR3 is TGTGCCAGTAGTATGGCGGGATCCTCGTCCTACGAGCAGTACTTC.

The rearrangement joins TRBV30 to TRBJ2-1; the D call may be TRBD1 or TRBD2 (5 bases each). Trimming took 4 bases from V and 4 from J, leaving 14 bases between them. This CDR3 is 14 amino acids long. The germline V gene encodes CDR1 GTSNPN and CDR2 SVGIG (reference sequence). As DNA, the CDR3 is TGTGCCTGGAACGTGAGGGACCCTTACAATGAGCAGTTCTTC. Its protein is CAWNVRDPYNEQFF.

This chain uses TRBV6-6 with TRBJ2-2; D is possibly TRBD2 (5 bases). CDR3 size: 14 residues. Trimming stripped 8 bases from V and 1 base from J, with 11 bases between. Germline CDR1 MNHNY, CDR2 SVGAGI (reference sequence). The CDR3 DNA follows: TGTGCCAGCTGGGAGAAAGGGAACACCGGGGAGCTGTTTTTT. Translation: CASWEKGNTGELFF.

The gene calls are TRBV4-3 and TRBJ2-7, with 13 bases aligning to TRBD2. Germline V lookup: CDR1 LGHNA, CDR2 YSLEER. The CDR3 covers 20 residues. Trimming removed 0 bases from V and 4 bases from J; junction bases left unmatched: 15. In nucleotides, the CDR3 is TGCGCCAGCAGCCAAGATTTACTAGCGGGGGGGCCGATAAAAGGATACGAGCAGTACTTC. Residues: CASSQDLLAGGPIKGYEQYF.

This clone occurred a few times. The V gene is TRBV28, the J gene TRBJ1-2; D gene uncertain. V lost 3 bases and J 6 bases, leaving 5 bases between the germline ends. Germline V lookup: CDR1 MDHEN, CDR2 SYDVKM. The CDR3 runs 11 residues. The CDR3 region has the DNA TGTGCCAGCAGTTTCAACCATGGCTACACCTTC. This codes for CASSFNHGYTF.

The chain is built from TRBV4-3 and TRBJ1-4; weak D call: TRBD1 (6 bases). This CDR3 is built from 15 residues. Germline CDR1 is LGHNA and CDR2 is YSLEER. V was shortened by 0 bases and J by 7 bases, with 12 bases between the two germline ends. The CDR3: CASSQDGGHLEKLFF. In DNA form, the CDR3 reads TGCGCCAGCAGCCAAGATGGGGGACACCTTGAAAAACTGTTTTTT.

The chain joins TRBV14 to TRBJ2-1, with TRBD2 matching over 9 bases. The germline V gene has CDR1 SGHDN and CDR2 FVKESK. The CDR3 has 16 amino acids. V shed 0 bases and J 5 bases; nucleotides not matched to a gene: 5. In nucleotides, the CDR3 is TGTGCCAGCAGCCAAGAAAGCGGGGGGCTCCACAATGAGCAGTTCTTC. Translating gives CASSQESGGLHNEQFF.

The chain has TRBV6-5 and TRBJ2-1; D is unclear. V was clipped by 5 bases and J by 7 bases, with 15 bases between them. CDR3 length: 14 amino acids. Per germline, CDR1 MNHEY and CDR2 SVGAGI. CDR3 nucleotides: TGTGCCAGCAGTCCCGGGTTTTTGTTGAATGAGCAGTTCTTC. Encoded protein: CASSPGFLLNEQFF.

V usage is TRBV5-4 and J usage is TRBJ2-1; 10 bases agree with TRBD2. Germline V gene data show CDR1 as SGHNT and CDR2 as YYREEE (reference sequence). The CDR3 runs to 16 residues. J was trimmed by 4 bases and V by 3 bases; bases with no gene match: 7. CDR3 residues: CASSSLTSGYYNEQFF. The CDR3 bases are TGTGCCAGCAGCTCTCTGACTAGCGGGTATTACAATGAGCAGTTCTTC.

The chain links TRBV6-9 to TRBJ2-1; D perhaps matches TRBD2 (5 bases). The length of the CDR3 is 14 residues. Germline V gene data show CDR1 as MNHGY and CDR2 as SVAAGI. V was clipped by 5 bases and J by 12 bases, with 20 bases between them. This chain's CDR3 is CASSDRWTHLRQFF. The DNA of the CDR3 is TGTGCCAGCAGTGACCGGTGGACTCATCTAAGGCAGTTCTTC.

This chain links TRBV14 with TRBJ1-4, with D perhaps TRBD1 (6 bases). The CDR3 covers 14 residues. The V and J ends lost 6 bases and 14 bases respectively, with 22 bases between them. Per germline, CDR1 SGHDN and CDR2 FVKESK. CDR3 DNA: TGTGCCAGCAGTCAGACAGGTTCGCCTTCGGGGCTGTTTTTT. It specifies CASSQTGSPSGLFF.

The genes are TRBV7-8 and TRBJ2-3; D tentatively reads TRBD1 or TRBD2 (5 bases each). This CDR3 spans 13 amino acids. CDR1 is SGHVS and CDR2 is FQNEAQ in the germline V gene. Trimming cost V 4 bases and J 2 bases, with 7 bases left between them. DNA of the CDR3: TGTGCCAGCAGCTGGGGGTTCACAGATACGCAGTATTTT. The encoded protein is CASSWGFTDTQYF. Filled out from reference TRBV7-8 and TRBJ2-3, the complete variable domain reads GAGVSQSPRYKVAKRGQDVALRCDPISGHVSLFWYQQALGQGPEFLTYFQNEAQLDKSGLPSDRFFAERPEGSVSTLKIQRTQQEDSAVYLCASSWGFTDTQYFGPGTRLTVL.

This chain joins TRBV6-5 and TRBJ1-2, with D possibly being TRBD1 (5 bases). Trimming left V 7 bases short and J 4 bases short, with 10 bases between. Germline assignment: CDR1 MNHEY and CDR2 SVGAGI. This CDR3 has 12 amino acids. In DNA form, the CDR3 reads TGTGCCAGCACCCCCGGGGGCTATGGCTACACCTTC. This codes for CASTPGGYGYTF.

The chain couples TRBV9 to TRBJ1-1; TRBD1 might be the D (5 bases). V was shortened by 0 bases and J by 3 bases, with 12 bases between the two germline ends. Per germline, CDR1 SGDLS and CDR2 YYNGEE. The CDR3 runs 15 residues. In DNA, the CDR3 is TGTGCCAGCAGCGTAGCTGGGGGGGTGGACACTGAAGCTTTCTTT. It specifies CASSVAGGVDTEAFF.

The rearrangement joins TRBV30 to TRBJ2-3, with 12 positions matching TRBD1. The V and J ends lost 1 base and 6 bases, in that order; junction bases with no gene match: 5. The CDR3 has 15 amino acids. In germline, CDR1 is GTSNPN, CDR2 SVGIG (reference sequence). In DNA, the CDR3 is TGTGCCTGGAGTGAGGGACAGGGGGCTTGGGATACGCAGTATTTT. Residues: CAWSEGQGAWDTQYF.

This clone showed up just a few times. The chain uses TRBV11-2 and TRBJ1-1; D may be TRBD1 (5 bases). V dropped 2 bases and J dropped 8 bases, with 12 bases sitting between them. Germline assignment: CDR1 SGHAT and CDR2 FQNNGV. CDR3 length equals 13 residues. DNA of the CDR3: TGTGCCAGCAGCTTATTAGAAGGGGTGGAAGCTTTCTTT. It is translated as CASSLLEGVEAFF.